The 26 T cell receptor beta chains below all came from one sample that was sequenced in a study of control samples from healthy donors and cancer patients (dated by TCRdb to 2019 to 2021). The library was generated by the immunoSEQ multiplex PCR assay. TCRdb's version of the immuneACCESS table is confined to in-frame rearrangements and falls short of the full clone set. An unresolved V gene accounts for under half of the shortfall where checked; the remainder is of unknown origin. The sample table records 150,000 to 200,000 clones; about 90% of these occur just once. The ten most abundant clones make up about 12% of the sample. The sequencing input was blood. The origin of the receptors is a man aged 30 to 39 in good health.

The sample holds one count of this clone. The CDR3 spells CATRGGGVGRAEAFF. The DNA of the CDR3 is TGTGCCACCCGAGGAGGGGGAGTGGGGAGGGCTGAAGCTTTCTTT. The rearrangement joins TRBV6-5 to TRBJ1-1; TRBD1 might be the D (6 bases). Trimming left V 10 bases short and J 6 bases short, with 24 bases between. Germline V lookup: CDR1 MNHEY, CDR2 SVGAGI. This CDR3 has 15 residues.

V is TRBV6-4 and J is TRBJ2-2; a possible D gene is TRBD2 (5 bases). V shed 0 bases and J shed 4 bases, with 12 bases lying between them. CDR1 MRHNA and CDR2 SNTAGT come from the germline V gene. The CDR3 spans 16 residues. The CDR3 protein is CASSDSKLGSTGELFF. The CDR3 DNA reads TGTGCCAGCAGTGACTCGAAGTTGGGGAGCACCGGGGAGCTGTTTTTT.

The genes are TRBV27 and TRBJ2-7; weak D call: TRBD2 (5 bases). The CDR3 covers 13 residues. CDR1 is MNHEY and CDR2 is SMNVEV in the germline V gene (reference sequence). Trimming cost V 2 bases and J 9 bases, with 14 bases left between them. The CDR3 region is CASSLIYSDLQYF. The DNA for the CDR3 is TGTGCCAGCAGTTTAATTTATTCGGACTTGCAGTACTTC.

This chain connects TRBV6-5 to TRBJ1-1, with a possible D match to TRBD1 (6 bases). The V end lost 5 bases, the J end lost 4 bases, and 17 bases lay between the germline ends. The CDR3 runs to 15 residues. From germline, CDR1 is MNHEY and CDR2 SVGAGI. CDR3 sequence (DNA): TGTGCCAGCAGTCGCCGGACAGTGGGGGGCACTGAAGCTTTCTTT. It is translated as CASSRRTVGGTEAFF.

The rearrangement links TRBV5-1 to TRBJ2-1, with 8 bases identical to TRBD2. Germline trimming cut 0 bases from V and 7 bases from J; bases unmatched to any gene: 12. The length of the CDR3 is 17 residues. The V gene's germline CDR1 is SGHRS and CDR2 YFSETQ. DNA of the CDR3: TGCGCCAGCAGCTTGGCCTTAACGGGAGGGCCACAGAATGAGCAGTTCTTC. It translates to CASSLALTGGPQNEQFF.

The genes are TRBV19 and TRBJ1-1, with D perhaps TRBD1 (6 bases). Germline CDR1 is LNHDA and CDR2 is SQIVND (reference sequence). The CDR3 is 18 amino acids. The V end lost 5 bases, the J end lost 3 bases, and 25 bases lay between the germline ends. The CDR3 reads CASSPDSNTGRAHTEAFF. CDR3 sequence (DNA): TGTGCCAGTAGTCCGGATTCCAATACAGGGCGGGCTCACACTGAAGCTTTCTTT. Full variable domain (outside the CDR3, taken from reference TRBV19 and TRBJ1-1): DGGITQSPKYLFRKEGQNVTLSCEQNLNHDAMYWYRQDPGQGLRLIYYSQIVNDFQKGDIAEGYSVSREKKESFPLTVTSAQKNPTAFYLCASSPDSNTGRAHTEAFFGQGTRLTVV.

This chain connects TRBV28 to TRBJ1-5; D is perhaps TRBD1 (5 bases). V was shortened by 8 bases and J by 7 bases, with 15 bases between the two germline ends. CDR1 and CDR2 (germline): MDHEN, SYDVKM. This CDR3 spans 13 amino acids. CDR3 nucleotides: TGTGCCAGCTGGGACTCGCGGCGGCAGCCCCAGCATTTT. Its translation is CASWDSRRQPQHF.

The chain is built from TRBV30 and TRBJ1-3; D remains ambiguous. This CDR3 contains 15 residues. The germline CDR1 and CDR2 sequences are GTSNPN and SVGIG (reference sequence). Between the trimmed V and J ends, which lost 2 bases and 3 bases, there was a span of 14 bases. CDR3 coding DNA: TGTGCCTGGAGTCCCCCGGGGAGACTTGGAAACACCATATATTTT. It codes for CAWSPPGRLGNTIYF.

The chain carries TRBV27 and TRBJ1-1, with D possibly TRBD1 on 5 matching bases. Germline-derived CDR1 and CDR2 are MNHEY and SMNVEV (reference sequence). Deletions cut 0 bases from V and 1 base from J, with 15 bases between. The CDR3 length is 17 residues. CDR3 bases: TGTGCCAGCAGTTTATCGTGGCGGGGGGGGTCGAACACTGAAGCTTTCTTT. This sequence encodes CASSLSWRGGSNTEAFF.

The CDR3 loop reads CASSPPTGGTDTQYF. CDR3 coding DNA: TGTGCCAGCTCACCACCGACAGGGGGCACAGATACGCAGTATTTT. The J gene is TRBJ2-3, the V gene TRBV18; 8 bases fit TRBD1. The CDR3 covers 15 residues. J lost 1 base, V lost 0 bases, and 0 bases had no gene match. Germline CDR1 and CDR2: KGHSH and LQKENI.

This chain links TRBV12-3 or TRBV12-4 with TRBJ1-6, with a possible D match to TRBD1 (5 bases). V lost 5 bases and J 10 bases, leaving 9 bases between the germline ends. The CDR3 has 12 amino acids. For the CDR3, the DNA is TGTGCCAGCAGTCTCCGGGACTCACCCCTCCACTTT. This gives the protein CASSLRDSPLHF.

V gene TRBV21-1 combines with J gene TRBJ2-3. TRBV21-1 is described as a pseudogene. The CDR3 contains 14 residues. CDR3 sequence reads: CASSTPSASDTQYF. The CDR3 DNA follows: TGTGCCAGCAGCACCCCCTCAGCTTCAGATACGCAGTATTTT.

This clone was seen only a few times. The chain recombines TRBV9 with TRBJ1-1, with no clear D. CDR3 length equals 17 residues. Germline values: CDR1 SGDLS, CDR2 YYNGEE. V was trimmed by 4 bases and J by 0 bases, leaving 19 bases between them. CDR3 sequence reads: CASSMPIKEPMNTEAFF. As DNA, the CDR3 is TGTGCCAGCAGCATGCCCATCAAAGAACCGATGAACACTGAAGCTTTCTTT.

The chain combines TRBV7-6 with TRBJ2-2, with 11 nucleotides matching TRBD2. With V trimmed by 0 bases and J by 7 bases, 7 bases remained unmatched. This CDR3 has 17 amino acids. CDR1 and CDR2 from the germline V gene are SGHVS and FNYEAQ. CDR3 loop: CASSLAVAGGPLGELFF. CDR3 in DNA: TGTGCCAGCAGCTTAGCCGTAGCGGGAGGGCCCCTCGGGGAGCTGTTTTTT. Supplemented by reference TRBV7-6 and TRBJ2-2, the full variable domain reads GAGVSQSPRYKVTKRGQDVALRCDPISGHVSLYWYRQALGQGPEFLTYFNYEAQQDKSGLPNDRFSAERPEGSISTLTIQRTEQRDSAMYRCASSLAVAGGPLGELFFGEGSRLTVL.

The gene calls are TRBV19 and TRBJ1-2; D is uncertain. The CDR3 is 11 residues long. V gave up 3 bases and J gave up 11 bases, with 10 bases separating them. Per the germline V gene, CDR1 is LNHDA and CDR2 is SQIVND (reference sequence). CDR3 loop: CASSIERTYTF. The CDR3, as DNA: TGTGCCAGTAGTATTGAGAGGACTTACACCTTC.

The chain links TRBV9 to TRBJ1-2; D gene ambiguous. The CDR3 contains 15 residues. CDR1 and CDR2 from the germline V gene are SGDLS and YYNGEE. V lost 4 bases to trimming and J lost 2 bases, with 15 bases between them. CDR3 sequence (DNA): TGTGCCAGCAGCTCATCCCACGGGATGAACTATGGCTACACCTTC. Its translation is CASSSSHGMNYGYTF.

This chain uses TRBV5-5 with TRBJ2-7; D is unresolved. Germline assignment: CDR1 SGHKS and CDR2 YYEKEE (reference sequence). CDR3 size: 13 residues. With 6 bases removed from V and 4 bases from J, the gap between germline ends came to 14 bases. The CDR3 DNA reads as TGTGCCAGCACTTTGCCCCCCTCTTACGAGCAGTACTTC. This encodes CASTLPPSYEQYF.

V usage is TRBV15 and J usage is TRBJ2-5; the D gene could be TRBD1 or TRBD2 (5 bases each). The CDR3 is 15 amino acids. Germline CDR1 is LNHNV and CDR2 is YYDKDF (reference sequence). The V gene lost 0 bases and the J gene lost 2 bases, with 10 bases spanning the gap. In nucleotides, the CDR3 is TGTGCCACCAGCAGAGAGGGGGTACTACAAGAGACCCAGTACTTC. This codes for CATSREGVLQETQYF.

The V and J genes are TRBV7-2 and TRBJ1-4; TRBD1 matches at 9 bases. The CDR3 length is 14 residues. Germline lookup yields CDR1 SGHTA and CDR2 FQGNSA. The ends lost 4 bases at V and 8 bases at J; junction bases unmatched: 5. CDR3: CASSYGTGREKLFF. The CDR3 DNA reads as TGTGCCAGCAGCTACGGGACAGGGAGGGAAAAACTGTTTTTT.

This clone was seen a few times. In DNA, the CDR3 is TGTGCCAGCAGTTACTCTATCTTTACGACAGGGGGAAGCAATCAGCCCCAGCATTTT. As protein: CASSYSIFTTGGSNQPQHF. V is TRBV6-2 or TRBV6-3 and J is TRBJ1-5; TRBD1 aligns across 9 bases. V lost 0 bases, J lost 1 base, and 10 bases stayed unmatched. Germline V gene data show CDR1 as MNHEY and CDR2 as SVGEGT. This CDR3 contains 19 residues.

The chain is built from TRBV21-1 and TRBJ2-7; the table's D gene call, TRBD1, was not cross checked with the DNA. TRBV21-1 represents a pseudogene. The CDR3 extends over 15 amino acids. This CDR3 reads CASSRLRTGRGEQYF. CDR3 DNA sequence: TGTGCCAGCAGCAGACTTCGGACAGGCCGGGGCGAGCAGTACTTC.

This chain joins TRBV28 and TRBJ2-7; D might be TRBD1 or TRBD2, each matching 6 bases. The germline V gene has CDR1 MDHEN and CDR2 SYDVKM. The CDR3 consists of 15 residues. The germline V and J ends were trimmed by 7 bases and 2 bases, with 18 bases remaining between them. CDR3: CASIPGGAYTYEQYF. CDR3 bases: TGTGCCAGCATCCCCGGGGGCGCCTATACCTACGAGCAGTACTTC.

The CDR3 loop reads CASSLRDRGHQPQHF. The CDR3 nucleotides read TGTGCCAGTAGTCTCCGGGACAGGGGGCATCAGCCCCAGCATTTT. The chain uses TRBV19 and TRBJ1-5, with TRBD1 identical over 12 bases. CDR3 length equals 15 residues. Trimming cost V 5 bases and J 5 bases; bases outside gene matches: 4. From germline, CDR1 is LNHDA and CDR2 SQIVND (reference sequence). Drawing the rest from reference TRBV19 and TRBJ1-5, the complete variable domain is DGGITQSPKYLFRKEGQNVTLSCEQNLNHDAMYWYRQDPGQGLRLIYYSQIVNDFQKGDIAEGYSVSREKKESFPLTVTSAQKNPTAFYLCASSLRDRGHQPQHFGDGTRLSIL.

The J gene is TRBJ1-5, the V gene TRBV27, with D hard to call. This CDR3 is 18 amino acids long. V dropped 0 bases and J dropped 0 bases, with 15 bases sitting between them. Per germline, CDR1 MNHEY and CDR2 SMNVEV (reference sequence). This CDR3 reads CASSLSGREKYSNQPQHF. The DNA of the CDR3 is TGTGCCAGCAGTTTATCAGGCAGAGAGAAGTATAGCAATCAGCCCCAGCATTTT.

CDR3 protein: CASSQETRLDEQYF. CDR3 DNA sequence: TGTGCCAGCAGCCAAGAGACTAGACTCGACGAGCAGTACTTC. The V gene is TRBV4-2, the J gene TRBJ2-7; D is possibly TRBD2 (6 bases). The germline gives CDR1 LGHNA, CDR2 YNFKEQ. V was pared by 0 bases and J by 5 bases, with 11 bases between. This CDR3 comprises 14 residues.

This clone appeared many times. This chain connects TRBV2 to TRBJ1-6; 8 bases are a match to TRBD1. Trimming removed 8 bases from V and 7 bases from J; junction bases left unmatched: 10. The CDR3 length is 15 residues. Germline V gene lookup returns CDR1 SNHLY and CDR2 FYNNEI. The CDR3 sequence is CASRVAGTGNSPLHF. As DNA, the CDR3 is TGTGCCAGCCGCGTGGCAGGGACAGGCAATTCACCCCTCCACTTT.